This T cell receptor (beta chain) originates from a study of blood T cell repertoires in COVID-19. Here immunoSEQ multiplex PCR was the method, and the copy in TCRdb shows in-frame clones only, minus some. The sample has hundreds of thousands of clones, around 86% seen once; the top ten hold more than 1.4%. The ends were cut back, 4 bases at V and 5 bases at J, with 15 bases in the middle. This CDR3 is 15 amino acids long. V and J are TRBV23-1 and TRBJ1-5; D gene uncertain. TRBV23-1 is designated an ORF whose function remains uncertain. This clonotype originated in a woman in her 30s with active or convalescent COVID-19. Specimen: peripheral blood. In DNA form, the CDR3 reads TGCGCCAGCAGTCCCAGGAGGGAGGGAGATCAGCCCCAGCATTTT. It translates to CASSPRREGDQPQHF.